The 10 T cell receptor beta chains listed next were all sequenced from one sample in a study of T-cell memory formation after mild COVID-19. TCRdb used MiXCR to reprocess the 5' RACE reads, holding one entry per CDR3 protein. The repertoire has 250,000 to 350,000 distinct CDR3 sequences, around 19% of them found once; the top ten carry 20% to 25%. Source material: PBMCs or a T cell subset sorted from them (not recorded which). All receptors come from a young man who had mild COVID-19 (a few samples of this study predate the infection). Cell type and time point are not known.

This clonotype was counted only a few times. The chain is built from TRBV10-3 and TRBJ2-7, with TRBD1 matching over 7 bases. Unmatched junction bases numbered 3, after V lost 4 bases and J lost 6 bases. CDR1 is ENHRY and CDR2 is SYGVKD in the germline V gene. The CDR3 covers 12 residues. Here the CDR3 reads CAISGQGVEQYV. The CDR3 bases are TGTGCCATCAGTGGACAGGGAGTCGAGCAGTACGTC.

The J gene is TRBJ2-7, the V gene TRBV7-2, with D possibly matching TRBD2 (5 bases). The CDR3 covers 15 residues. Trimming cost V 5 bases and J 2 bases, with 16 bases left between them. The germline CDR1 and CDR2 sequences are SGHTA and FQGNSA. CDR3 nucleotides: TGTGCCAGCAGCCCACCGGGGTCCTGGGCCTACGAGCAGTACTTC. This gives the protein CASSPPGSWAYEQYF. The entire variable domain, with the rest obtained from reference TRBV7-2 and TRBJ2-7, is as follows: GAGVSQSPSNKVTEKGKDVELRCDPISGHTALYWYRQSLGQGLEFLIYFQGNSAPDKSGLPSDRFSAERTGGSVSTLTIQRTQQEDSAVYLCASSPPGSWAYEQYFGPGTRLTVT.

This clonotype was recorded many times. The gene calls are TRBV9 and TRBJ2-5; 10 bases fit TRBD2. With V trimmed by 4 bases and J by 4 bases, 10 bases remained unmatched. The CDR3 runs to 16 residues. The germline CDR1 and CDR2 sequences are SGDLS and YYNGEE. CDR3: CASSPYSGGPGETQYF. The DNA for the CDR3 is TGTGCCAGCAGCCCCTATAGCGGGGGGCCAGGAGAGACCCAGTACTTC.

The chain is built from TRBV7-9 and TRBJ1-3; D not certain. The CDR3 is 14 amino acids. V gave up 0 bases and J gave up 4 bases, with 7 bases separating them. The germline V gene has CDR1 SEHNR and CDR2 FQNEAQ (reference sequence). This CDR3 is CASSLAAGGNTIYF. The CDR3 nucleotides read TGTGCCAGCAGCTTAGCGGCGGGGGGAAACACCATATATTTT. Full variable domain (rest looked up from reference TRBV7-9 and TRBJ1-3): DTGVSQNPRHKITKRGQNVTFRCDPISEHNRLYWYRQTLGQGPEFLTYFQNEAQLEKSRLLSDRFSAERPKGSFSTLEIQRTEQGDSAMYLCASSLAAGGNTIYFGEGSWLTVV.

This clonotype has more than one count but fewer than ten. CDR3 DNA: TGCGCCAGCAGCTTGGCGAAGCAGGGCTACAATGAGCAGTTCTTC. Translated: CASSLAKQGYNEQFF. This chain connects TRBV5-1 to TRBJ2-1; tentative D call: TRBD1 (5 bases). Germline CDR1 reads SGHRS; CDR2 reads YFSETQ. V was cut by 0 bases and J by 3 bases, with 10 bases left in between. The CDR3 contains 15 residues.

V and J are TRBV9 and TRBJ2-2; D gene unclear. The CDR3 consists of 15 residues. Looked up from germline, CDR1 is SGDLS and CDR2 is YYNGEE. V lost 0 bases, J lost 1 base, and 7 bases lay in between. DNA of the CDR3: TGTGCCAGCAGCGTAGTCGACGTGAACACCGGGGAGCTGTTTTTT. Its protein product is CASSVVDVNTGELFF.

This clonotype showed up just a few times. This chain links TRBV20-1 with TRBJ2-1; TRBD1 is a possible D gene (5 bases). The V end was cut by 2 bases, the J end by 7 bases, with 9 bases between. The CDR3 runs 12 residues. Germline lookup yields CDR1 DFQATT and CDR2 SNEGSKA (reference sequence). The CDR3: CSARQGRNEQFF. The CDR3 DNA reads as TGCAGTGCTAGACAGGGTCGGAATGAGCAGTTCTTC.

The chain recombines TRBV5-1 with TRBJ2-4; D unclear. From germline, CDR1 is SGHRS and CDR2 YFSETQ. Trimming pared 3 bases from V and 0 bases from J, leaving 19 bases between. This CDR3 spans 18 amino acids. The CDR3 DNA sequence: TGCGCCAGCAGCTCGCAGTTAAGAGCACCACTAGCCAAAAACATTCAGTACTTC. Protein product: CASSSQLRAPLAKNIQYF.

J is TRBJ2-4 and V is TRBV18; the match to TRBD1 covers 7 bases. Germline CDR1 is KGHSH and CDR2 is LQKENI. V was clipped by 3 bases and J by 3 bases; unmatched bases: 20. This CDR3 spans 20 amino acids. The chain's CDR3 is CASSPWESGQLFLGKNIQYF. CDR3 DNA sequence: TGTGCCAGCTCACCGTGGGAATCGGGACAGCTCTTTTTGGGCAAAAACATTCAGTACTTC.

In nucleotides, the CDR3 is TGTGCCATCCGGTCAGGACAGACCGGGGAGACCCAGTACTTC. Translated: CAIRSGQTGETQYF. The chain recombines TRBV10-3 with TRBJ2-5, with a tentative D call TRBD1 (6 bases). In germline, CDR1 is ENHRY, CDR2 SYGVKD. There are 14 residues in the CDR3. V was trimmed by 8 bases and J by 5 bases, leaving 18 bases between them.